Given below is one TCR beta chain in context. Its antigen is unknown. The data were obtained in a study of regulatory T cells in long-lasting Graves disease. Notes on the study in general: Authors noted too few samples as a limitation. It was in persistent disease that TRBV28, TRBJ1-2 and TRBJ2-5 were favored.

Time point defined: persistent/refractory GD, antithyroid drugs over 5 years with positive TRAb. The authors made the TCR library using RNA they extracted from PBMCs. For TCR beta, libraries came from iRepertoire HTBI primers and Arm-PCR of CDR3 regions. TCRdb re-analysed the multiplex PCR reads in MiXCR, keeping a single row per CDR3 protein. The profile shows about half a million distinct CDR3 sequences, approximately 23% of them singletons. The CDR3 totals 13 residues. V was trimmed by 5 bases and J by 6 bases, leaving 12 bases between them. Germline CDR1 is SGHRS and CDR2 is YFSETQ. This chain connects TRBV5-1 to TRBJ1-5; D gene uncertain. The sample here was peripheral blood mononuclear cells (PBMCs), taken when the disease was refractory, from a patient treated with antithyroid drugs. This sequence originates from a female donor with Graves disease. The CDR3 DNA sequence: TGCGCCAGCAGTATCGAGGGATTTCAGCCCCAGCATTTT. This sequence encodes CASSIEGFQPQHF.